Following are 25 T cell receptor beta chains from one sample sequenced in a study of cytomegalovirus exposure and HLA in healthy donors. PCR used 60 Vbeta primers and 13 Jbeta primers. Generated by immunoSEQ multiplex PCR, the TCRdb table keeps only in-frame clones and is missing some. The repertoire includes around 100,000 clones, about 74% of them detected once, and about 4.9% sits in the top ten. Sequencing was done on a sample of PBMCs. The receptors shown here come from a young woman in good health and CMV-seropositive.

CDR3 bases: TGTGCCAGCAGTTTAAGGGGATTTTACAATGAGCAGTTCTTC. This sequence encodes CASSLRGFYNEQFF. The chain is built from TRBV27 and TRBJ2-1, with D possibly being TRBD1 (5 bases). V lost 2 bases, J lost 4 bases, and 9 bases lay in between. Germline V lookup: CDR1 MNHEY, CDR2 SMNVEV (reference sequence). This CDR3 region has 14 residues.

The chain carries TRBV30 and TRBJ1-5, with D possibly matching TRBD1 (5 bases). V was pared by 0 bases and J by 4 bases, with 13 bases between. The CDR3 extends over 15 amino acids. Germline CDR1 and CDR2: GTSNPN and SVGIG (reference sequence). The DNA for the CDR3 is TGTGCCTGGAGTGTACCGGGGGTGAGGAATCAGCCCCAGCATTTT. Its translation: CAWSVPGVRNQPQHF.

The genes are TRBV27 and TRBJ2-1; the D gene is possibly TRBD1 (6 bases). The germline V and J ends were trimmed by 4 bases and 6 bases, with 10 bases remaining between them. This CDR3 has 13 amino acids. CDR1 MNHEY and CDR2 SMNVEV come from the germline V gene (reference sequence). DNA of the CDR3: TGTGCCAGCAGTTGGGGCAGGGGCAATGAGCAGTTCTTC. It translates to CASSWGRGNEQFF.

V and J are TRBV4-1 and TRBJ1-6; TRBD1 agrees at 8 bases. Trimming removed 4 bases from V and 1 base from J; junction bases left unmatched: 6. The CDR3 consists of 17 residues. Germline CDR1 is MGHRA and CDR2 is YSYEKL. The CDR3 DNA is TGCGCCAGCAGCCTCGGACAGGGAGGATCCTATAATTCACCCCTCCACTTT. Residues: CASSLGQGGSYNSPLHF.

CDR3: CASSQYGRGQETQYF. As DNA, the CDR3 is TGTGCCAGCAGCCAATATGGCCGGGGGCAAGAGACCCAGTACTTC. The chain recombines TRBV14 with TRBJ2-5, with D possibly being TRBD2 (6 bases). The germline CDR1 and CDR2 sequences are SGHDN and FVKESK. Trimming left V 2 bases short and J 2 bases short, with 12 bases between. The CDR3 sequence is 15 residues long.

The rearrangement uses TRBV2 and TRBJ2-5, with 9 bases matching TRBD2. With 7 bases clipped from V and 5 bases from J, the junction kept 11 bases outside the gene matches. The CDR3 has 15 residues. Germline lookup yields CDR1 SNHLY and CDR2 FYNNEI. CDR3 in amino acids: CASTGRAGGFETQYF. The DNA for the CDR3 is TGTGCCAGCACCGGGAGAGCGGGAGGATTTGAGACCCAGTACTTC. The variable domain in full, completed from reference TRBV2 and TRBJ2-5, reads EPEVTQTPSHQVTQMGQEVILRCVPISNHLYFYWYRQILGQKVEFLVSFYNNEISEKSEIFDDQFSVERPDGSNFTLKIRSTKLEDSAMYFCASTGRAGGFETQYFGPGTRLLVL.

This chain joins TRBV6-5 and TRBJ1-1; no clear D. Germline V gives CDR1 MNHEY, CDR2 SVGAGI. This CDR3 has 14 residues. Trimming removed 0 bases from V and 3 bases from J, with 8 bases in between. CDR3 DNA sequence: TGTGCCAGCAGTTACTCCGGGAGCGACACTGAAGCTTTCTTT. This codes for CASSYSGSDTEAFF.

This clone has just one count. The CDR3 spells CASTAGNQPQHF. CDR3 bases: TGTGCCAGCACGGCAGGGAATCAGCCCCAGCATTTT. The chain combines TRBV28 with TRBJ1-5; a possible D gene is TRBD1 (5 bases). With 7 bases removed from V and 4 bases from J, the gap between germline ends came to 8 bases. CDR3 length equals 12 residues. The V gene's germline CDR1 is MDHEN and CDR2 SYDVKM.

This clone was picked up a small number of times. This CDR3 reads CARLKQDSHGEQYF. The CDR3 region has the DNA TGCGCCAGGTTAAAACAGGATTCGCACGGTGAGCAGTACTTC. The rearrangement links TRBV10-1 to TRBJ2-7; maybe TRBD1 (5 bases). Germline assignment: CDR1 WNHNN and CDR2 SYGVQD (reference sequence). The CDR3 runs to 14 residues. V was shortened by 9 bases and J by 7 bases, with 22 bases between the two germline ends.

This clone has just one count. The chain carries TRBV14 and TRBJ1-4; 7 nucleotides line up with TRBD1. CDR1 is SGHDN and CDR2 is FVKESK in the germline V gene. V dropped 5 bases and J dropped 10; count of bases not matched to a gene: 7. The CDR3 has 13 residues. The DNA of the CDR3 is TGTGCCAGCAGCACACAGGGGTGGGTAAAACTGTTTTTT. Protein sequence: CASSTQGWVKLFF.

The chain has TRBV11-1 and TRBJ2-3, with 7 bases identical to TRBD2. The CDR3 sequence is 16 residues long. Per germline, CDR1 SGHAT and CDR2 FQDESV (reference sequence). The ends lost 1 base at V and 2 bases at J; junction bases unmatched: 6. In nucleotides, the CDR3 is TGTGCCAGCAGCTTAGACCTAGCGGAGCCCACAGATACGCAGTATTTT. Translation: CASSLDLAEPTDTQYF. Full variable domain (missing parts from reference TRBV11-1 and TRBJ2-3): EAEVAQSPRYKITEKSQAVAFWCDPISGHATLYWYRQILGQGPELLVQFQDESVVDDSQLPKDRFSAERLKGVDSTLKIQPAELGDSAMYLCASSLDLAEPTDTQYFGPGTRLTVL.

The chain uses TRBV7-9 and TRBJ1-1; D gene unclear. Germline V gene lookup returns CDR1 SEHNR and CDR2 FQNEAQ (reference sequence). V was trimmed by 5 bases and J by 0 bases, leaving 7 bases between them. This CDR3 has 13 residues. DNA of the CDR3: TGTGCCAGCAGCCCCAGGATGAACACTGAAGCTTTCTTT. It encodes CASSPRMNTEAFF.

The chain links TRBV30 to TRBJ1-3; TRBD1 might be the D (6 bases). V was pared by 3 bases and J by 0 bases, with 15 bases between. Germline CDR1 is GTSNPN and CDR2 is SVGIG (reference sequence). The CDR3 runs 16 residues. The chain's CDR3 is CAWRGTKIFSGNTIYF. The CDR3 nucleotides read TGTGCCTGGAGAGGGACAAAGATCTTCTCTGGAAACACCATATATTTT.

V is TRBV30 and J is TRBJ2-1, with D maybe TRBD2 (5 bases). CDR1 GTSNPN and CDR2 SVGIG come from the germline V gene (reference sequence). Trimming cost V 4 bases and J 6 bases, with 7 bases left between them. The CDR3 sequence is 11 residues long. The DNA for the CDR3 is TGTGCCTGGACGACTATCAATGAGCAGTTCTTC. Residues: CAWTTINEQFF.

The chain joins TRBV6-5 to TRBJ2-7, with TRBD2 matching 8 bases. Trimming at V came to 4 bases and at J to 4 bases, leaving 12 bases not matched to a gene. This CDR3 comprises 16 residues. Germline assignment: CDR1 MNHEY and CDR2 SVGAGI. The CDR3 DNA sequence: TGTGCCAGCAGTTCCGGCGGGGCGGGAGGTCGTTACGAGCAGTACTTC. Its protein product is CASSSGGAGGRYEQYF.

The chain couples TRBV7-9 to TRBJ2-7; 8 nucleotides line up with TRBD1. Germline V CDR1 and CDR2: SEHNR, FQNEAQ (reference sequence). The CDR3 covers 17 residues. V was pared by 1 base and J by 2 bases, with 10 bases of the junction left unmatched. CDR3 in amino acids: CASSLGLLGDRPYEQYF. CDR3 nucleotides: TGTGCCAGCAGCTTAGGTCTTTTGGGGGACAGGCCCTACGAGCAGTACTTC.

The chain has TRBV5-1 and TRBJ2-7, with 9 bases lining up with TRBD1. The CDR3 totals 16 residues. Per the germline V gene, CDR1 is SGHRS and CDR2 is YFSETQ. After removal of 0 bases from V and 4 bases from J, the junction contained 8 bases not matched to a gene. The CDR3 sequence is CASSLGGQGLEYEQYF. The CDR3, as DNA: TGCGCCAGCAGCTTGGGAGGACAGGGGTTGGAATACGAGCAGTACTTC.

The chain joins TRBV10-3 to TRBJ1-5; TRBD1 agrees at 9 bases. Germline CDR1 and CDR2: ENHRY and SYGVKD. With 7 bases clipped from V and 2 bases from J, the junction kept 9 bases outside the gene matches. The CDR3 length is 16 residues. The CDR3 nucleotides are TGTGCCATCAACCCGGGACAGGGATCCGGCAATCAGCCCCAGCATTTT. As protein: CAINPGQGSGNQPQHF.

For this clone: Other DNA sequences in the same sample also yield this CDR3. The V gene is TRBV7-2, the J gene TRBJ2-3; TRBD1 matches 7 bases. V lost 1 base and J lost 3; bases outside the gene matches: 1. This CDR3 has 14 residues. Germline values: CDR1 SGHTA, CDR2 FQGNSA. The CDR3 bases are TGTGCCAGCAGCTTAGGACAGGGAACAGATACGCAGTATTTT. Residues: CASSLGQGTDTQYF.

The chain has TRBV10-1 and TRBJ2-7, with a weak D call TRBD1 (6 bases). The CDR3 extends over 15 amino acids. Germline V gene sequence: CDR1 WNHNN, CDR2 SYGVQD (reference sequence). Deletions cut 3 bases from V and 4 bases from J, with 16 bases between. As DNA, the CDR3 is TGCGCCAGCAGTGAAGGTATTAGGGGGATTTACGAGCAGTACTTC. Translating it yields CASSEGIRGIYEQYF.

The genes are TRBV19 and TRBJ1-4, with D hard to call. Germline CDR1 reads LNHDA; CDR2 reads SQIVND (reference sequence). This CDR3 is built from 15 residues. Trimming removed 7 bases from V and 3 bases from J, with 15 bases in between. The CDR3 loop is CASNWAMASNEKLFF. DNA for the CDR3: TGTGCCAGTAACTGGGCCATGGCGTCTAATGAAAAACTGTTTTTT. Combining the CDR3 with reference TRBV19 and TRBJ1-4 gives the whole variable domain DGGITQSPKYLFRKEGQNVTLSCEQNLNHDAMYWYRQDPGQGLRLIYYSQIVNDFQKGDIAEGYSVSREKKESFPLTVTSAQKNPTAFYLCASNWAMASNEKLFFGSGTQLSVL.

The chain combines TRBV30 with TRBJ2-1; D is uncertain. The CDR3 runs to 14 residues. Germline CDR1 and CDR2: GTSNPN and SVGIG (reference sequence). V lost 7 bases, J lost 0 bases, and 13 bases lay in between. CDR3 protein: CASRGRDSYNEQFF. The CDR3 nucleotides are TGTGCCTCCCGTGGGCGAGACTCCTACAATGAGCAGTTCTTC.

There are a few counts of this clone. This chain uses TRBV7-9 with TRBJ2-3; a possible D gene is TRBD1 (6 bases). V shed 4 bases and J shed 2 bases, with 13 bases lying between them. Germline CDR1 is SEHNR and CDR2 is FQNEAQ (reference sequence). This CDR3 contains 15 residues. DNA for the CDR3: TGTGCCAGCAGCTCCCGACAGGCCTACACAGATACGCAGTATTTT. Translation gives CASSSRQAYTDTQYF. Full variable domain (outside the CDR3, taken from reference TRBV7-9 and TRBJ2-3): DTGVSQNPRHKITKRGQNVTFRCDPISEHNRLYWYRQTLGQGPEFLTYFQNEAQLEKSRLLSDRFSAERPKGSFSTLEIQRTEQGDSAMYLCASSSRQAYTDTQYFGPGTRLTVL.

The chain has TRBV7-2 and TRBJ1-1; D is unresolved. The germline V gene has CDR1 SGHTA and CDR2 FQGNSA. Trimming took 2 bases from V and 1 from J, leaving 8 bases between them. The CDR3 length is 14 residues. The chain's CDR3 is CASSLTRGNTEAFF. The DNA of the CDR3 is TGTGCCAGCAGCTTAACACGCGGGAACACTGAAGCTTTCTTT.

The rearrangement uses TRBV18 and TRBJ2-7; 7 nucleotides agree with TRBD1. V was clipped by 5 bases and J by 1 base; unmatched bases: 11. Germline V gives CDR1 KGHSH, CDR2 LQKENI. This CDR3 is 16 amino acids long. Here the CDR3 reads CASSARSRDRSYEQYF. In DNA form, the CDR3 reads TGTGCCAGCTCAGCCCGGTCTCGGGACAGATCCTACGAGCAGTACTTC.